This T cell receptor beta chain was documented in a study of T cells in Graves' hyperthyroidism and ophthalmopathy. RNA transcripts yielded amplified TCR beta CDR3 regions. Initially, a first-round RT-PCR of the TCR CDR3 employed the HTBI primer set. TCRdb analysed the multiplex PCR reads with MiXCR anew, one entry per CDR3 protein. The table has around 520,000 distinct CDR3 sequences, roughly an eighth seen once. The germline CDR1 and CDR2 sequences are SGHAT and FQNNGV. The CDR3 sequence is 15 residues long. Trimming shortened V by 2 bases and J by 8 bases, and 17 bases separated the two germline ends.

The chain has TRBV11-2 and TRBJ2-3; D is perhaps TRBD2 (7 bases). The source of this sequence is a woman under 30 with Graves' hyperthyroidism. Input material: blood. The CDR3 coding sequence is TGTGCCAGCAGCTTAAAGGGGGGAGGGCGGCCTACGCAGTATTTT. Encoded protein: CASSLKGGGRPTQYF.